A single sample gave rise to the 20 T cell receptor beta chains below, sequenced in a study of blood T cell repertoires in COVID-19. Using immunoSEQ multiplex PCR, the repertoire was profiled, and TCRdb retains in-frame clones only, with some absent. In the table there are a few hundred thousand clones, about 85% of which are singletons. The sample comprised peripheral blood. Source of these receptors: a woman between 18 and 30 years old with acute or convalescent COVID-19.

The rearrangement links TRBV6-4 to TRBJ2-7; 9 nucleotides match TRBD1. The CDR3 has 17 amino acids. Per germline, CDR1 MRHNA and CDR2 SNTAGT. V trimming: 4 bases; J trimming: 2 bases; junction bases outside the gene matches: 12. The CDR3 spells CASSASRRDRDPYEQYF. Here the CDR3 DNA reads TGTGCCAGCAGTGCATCCCGCAGGGACAGGGACCCCTACGAGCAGTACTTC.

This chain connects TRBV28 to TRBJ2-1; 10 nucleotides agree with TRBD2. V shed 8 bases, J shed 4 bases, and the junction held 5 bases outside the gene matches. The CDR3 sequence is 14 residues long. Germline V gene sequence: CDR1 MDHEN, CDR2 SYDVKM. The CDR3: CASLRSGRYNEQFF. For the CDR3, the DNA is TGTGCCAGCCTCCGTAGCGGGAGGTACAATGAGCAGTTCTTC.

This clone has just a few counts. CDR3 in amino acids: CAWSTPPAWGRYYGYTF. The CDR3 DNA sequence: TGTGCCTGGAGTACACCCCCCGCTTGGGGCAGATACTATGGCTACACCTTC. The V and J genes are TRBV30 and TRBJ1-2; D may be TRBD1 (5 bases). The CDR3 sequence is 17 residues long. V was clipped by 2 bases and J by 3 bases, with 22 bases between them. Germline V gives CDR1 GTSNPN, CDR2 SVGIG (reference sequence).

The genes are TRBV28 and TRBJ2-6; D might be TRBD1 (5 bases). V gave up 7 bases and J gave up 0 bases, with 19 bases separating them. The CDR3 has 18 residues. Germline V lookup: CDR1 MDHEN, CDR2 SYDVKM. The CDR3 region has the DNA TGTGCCAGCAACTCACCAGGGCGAAAGAGCTCTGGGGCCAACGTCCTGACTTTC. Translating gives CASNSPGRKSSGANVLTF.

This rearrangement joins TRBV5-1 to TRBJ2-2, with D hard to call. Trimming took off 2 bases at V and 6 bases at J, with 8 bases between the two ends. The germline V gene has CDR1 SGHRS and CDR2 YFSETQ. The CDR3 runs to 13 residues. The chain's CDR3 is CASSLPTPGELFF. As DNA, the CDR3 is TGCGCCAGCAGCTTACCCACACCCGGGGAGCTGTTTTTT.

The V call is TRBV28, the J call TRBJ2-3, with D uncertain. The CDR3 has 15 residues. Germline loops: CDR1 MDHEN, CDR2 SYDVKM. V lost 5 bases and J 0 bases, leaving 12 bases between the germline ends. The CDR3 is CASSHTFASTDTQYF. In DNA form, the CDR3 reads TGTGCCAGCAGTCATACATTCGCTAGCACAGATACGCAGTATTTT.

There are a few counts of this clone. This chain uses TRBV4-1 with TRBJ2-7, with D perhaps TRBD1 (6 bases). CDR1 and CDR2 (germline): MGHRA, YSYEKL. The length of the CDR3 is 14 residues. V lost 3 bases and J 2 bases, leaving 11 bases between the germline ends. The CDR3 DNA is TGCGCCAGCAGCCACACAGGGACCGCCTACGAGCAGTACTTC. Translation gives CASSHTGTAYEQYF.

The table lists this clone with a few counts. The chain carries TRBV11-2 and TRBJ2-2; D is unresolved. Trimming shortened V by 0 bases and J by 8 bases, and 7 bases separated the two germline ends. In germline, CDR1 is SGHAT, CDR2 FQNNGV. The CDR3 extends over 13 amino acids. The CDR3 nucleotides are TGTGCCAGCAGCTTAGATCGGGTGGGGGAGCTGTTTTTT. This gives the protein CASSLDRVGELFF.

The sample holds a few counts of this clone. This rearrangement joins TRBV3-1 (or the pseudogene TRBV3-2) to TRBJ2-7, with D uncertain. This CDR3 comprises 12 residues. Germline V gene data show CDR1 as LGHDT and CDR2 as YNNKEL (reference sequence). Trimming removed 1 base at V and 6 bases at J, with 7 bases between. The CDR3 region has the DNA TGTGCCAGCAGCCAAGCGGTCTCCGAGCAGTACTTC. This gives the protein CASSQAVSEQYF.

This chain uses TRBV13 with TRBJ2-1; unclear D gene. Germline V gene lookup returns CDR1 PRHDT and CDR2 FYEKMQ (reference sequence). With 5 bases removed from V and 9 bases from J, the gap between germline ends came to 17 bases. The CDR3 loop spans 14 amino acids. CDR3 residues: CASSPPNSEPEQFF. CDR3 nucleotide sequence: TGTGCCAGCAGCCCTCCAAACTCGGAGCCTGAGCAGTTCTTC.

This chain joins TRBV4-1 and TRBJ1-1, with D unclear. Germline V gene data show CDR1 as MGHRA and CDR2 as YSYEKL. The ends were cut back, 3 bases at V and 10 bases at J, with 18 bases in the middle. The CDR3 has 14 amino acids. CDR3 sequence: CASSHPTPPLIAFF. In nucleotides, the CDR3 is TGCGCCAGCAGCCACCCCACCCCGCCGCTAATAGCTTTCTTT.

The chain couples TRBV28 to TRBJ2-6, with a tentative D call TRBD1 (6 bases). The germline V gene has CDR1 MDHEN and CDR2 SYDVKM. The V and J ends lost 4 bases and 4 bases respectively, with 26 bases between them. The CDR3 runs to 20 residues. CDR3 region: CASSSPGVRGAPLGANVLTF. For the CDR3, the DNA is TGTGCCAGCAGTTCACCGGGCGTCAGGGGCGCACCTCTGGGGGCCAACGTCCTGACTTTC.

The CDR3 nucleotides are TGTGCCAGCAGTCGACAGGGGAATCAGCCCCAGCATTTT. The encoded protein is CASSRQGNQPQHF. This sequence joins TRBV6-5 and TRBJ1-5; 8 positions match TRBD1. The trim removed 5 bases at V and 4 bases at J, leaving 1 base unmatched. Germline V gene data show CDR1 as MNHEY and CDR2 as SVGAGI. This CDR3 spans 13 amino acids.

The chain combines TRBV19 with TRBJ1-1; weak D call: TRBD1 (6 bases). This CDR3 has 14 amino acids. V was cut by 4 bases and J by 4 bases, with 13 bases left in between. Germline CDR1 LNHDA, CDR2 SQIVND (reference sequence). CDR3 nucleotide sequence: TGTGCCAGTAGTACTCCGGGACACTTCACTGAAGCTTTCTTT. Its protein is CASSTPGHFTEAFF.

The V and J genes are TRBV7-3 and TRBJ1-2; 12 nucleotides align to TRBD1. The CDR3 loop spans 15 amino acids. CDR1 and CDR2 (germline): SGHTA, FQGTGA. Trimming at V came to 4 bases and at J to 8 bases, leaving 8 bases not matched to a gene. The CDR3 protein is CASSSAAGTGGGYTF. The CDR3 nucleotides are TGTGCCAGCAGCTCCGCTGCCGGGACAGGGGGCGGCTACACCTTC.

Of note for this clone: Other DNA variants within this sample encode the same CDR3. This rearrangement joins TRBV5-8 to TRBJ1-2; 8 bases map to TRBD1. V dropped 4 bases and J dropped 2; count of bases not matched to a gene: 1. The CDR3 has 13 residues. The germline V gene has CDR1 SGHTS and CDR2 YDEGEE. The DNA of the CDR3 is TGTGCCAGCAGCCGACAGGGGAACTATGGCTACACCTTC. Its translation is CASSRQGNYGYTF. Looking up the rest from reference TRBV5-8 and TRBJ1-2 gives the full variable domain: EAGVTQSPTHLIKTRGQQATLRCSPISGHTSVYWYQQALGLGLQFLLWYDEGEERNRGNFPPRFSGRQFPNYSSELNVNALELEDSALYLCASSRQGNYGYTFGSGTRLTVV.

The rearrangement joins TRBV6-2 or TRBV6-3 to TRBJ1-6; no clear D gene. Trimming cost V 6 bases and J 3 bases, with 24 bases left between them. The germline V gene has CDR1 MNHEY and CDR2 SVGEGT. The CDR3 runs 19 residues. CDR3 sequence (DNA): TGTGCCAGCAGCTTAACCGCCGGTGCAGGCGACCGCTATAATTCACCCCTCCACTTT. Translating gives CASSLTAGAGDRYNSPLHF.

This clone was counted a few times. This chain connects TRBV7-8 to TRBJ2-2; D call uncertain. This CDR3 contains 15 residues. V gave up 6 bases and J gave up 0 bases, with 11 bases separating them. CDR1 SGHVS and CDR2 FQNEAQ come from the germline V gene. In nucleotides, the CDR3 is TGTGCCAGCAGTCCGTCCGTCGCGAACACCGGGGAGCTGTTTTTT. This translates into CASSPSVANTGELFF.

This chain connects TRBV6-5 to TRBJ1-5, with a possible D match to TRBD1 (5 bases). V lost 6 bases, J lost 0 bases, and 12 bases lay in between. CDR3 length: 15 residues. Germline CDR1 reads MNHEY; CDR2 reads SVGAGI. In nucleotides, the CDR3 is TGTGCCAGCAGCCACAGGCAGGGTAGCAATCAGCCCCAGCATTTT. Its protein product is CASSHRQGSNQPQHF.

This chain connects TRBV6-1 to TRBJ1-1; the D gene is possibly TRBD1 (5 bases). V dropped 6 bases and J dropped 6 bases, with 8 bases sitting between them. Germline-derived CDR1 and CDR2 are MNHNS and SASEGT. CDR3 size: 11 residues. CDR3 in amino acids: CASRQGPEAFF. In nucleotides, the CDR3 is TGTGCCAGCAGGCAGGGCCCTGAAGCTTTCTTT.